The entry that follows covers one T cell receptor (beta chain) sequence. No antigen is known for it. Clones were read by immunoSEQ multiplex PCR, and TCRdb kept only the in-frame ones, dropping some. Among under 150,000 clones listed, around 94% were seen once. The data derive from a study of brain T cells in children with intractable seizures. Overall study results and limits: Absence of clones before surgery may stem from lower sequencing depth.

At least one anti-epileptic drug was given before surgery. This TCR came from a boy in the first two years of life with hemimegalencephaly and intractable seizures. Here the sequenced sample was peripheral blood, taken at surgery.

The CDR3 protein is CASSIVGLAGVNEQFF. The DNA for the CDR3 is TGTGCCAGTAGTATAGTTGGACTAGCGGGAGTTAATGAGCAGTTCTTC. The V gene is TRBV19, the J gene TRBJ2-1, with TRBD2 matching 13 bases. V shed 1 base and J 7 bases; nucleotides not matched to a gene: 4. Germline-derived CDR1 and CDR2 are LNHDA and SQIVND (reference sequence). The CDR3 totals 16 residues.